The 19 T cell receptor beta chains given below trace back to one sample, sequenced in a study of blood T cell repertoires in COVID-19. Repertoires were generated with immunoSEQ multiplex PCR, while TCRdb's copy carries only in-frame clones and drops some. The profile shows 200,000 to 250,000 clones, about 85% of them singletons. Sequencing input: peripheral blood. These receptors originate from a young woman who had recovered from COVID-19.

The chain couples TRBV7-3 to TRBJ2-5; TRBD1 matches at 9 bases. CDR1 is SGHTA, CDR2 FQGTGA, per germline. J lost 4 bases, V lost 1 base, and 4 bases had no gene match. This CDR3 is built from 15 residues. The CDR3 here is CASSLKGQGRETQYF. The CDR3 DNA sequence: TGTGCCAGCAGCTTAAAGGGACAGGGAAGAGAGACCCAGTACTTC. The full variable domain, with the rest looked up from reference TRBV7-3 and TRBJ2-5, is GAGVSQTPSNKVTEKGKYVELRCDPISGHTALYWYRQSLGQGPEFLIYFQGTGAADDSGLPNDRFFAVRPEGSVSTLKIQRTERGDSAVYLCASSLKGQGRETQYFGPGTRLLVL.

This chain connects TRBV7-2 to TRBJ2-1; D gene uncertain. The CDR3 loop spans 14 amino acids. Germline CDR1 reads SGHTA; CDR2 reads FQGNSA. V was shortened by 5 bases and J by 0 bases, with 8 bases between the two germline ends. In DNA form, the CDR3 reads TGTGCCAGCAGCGGCAGAAACTCCTACAATGAGCAGTTCTTC. It is translated as CASSGRNSYNEQFF.

The chain combines TRBV4-2 with TRBJ1-2; tentative D call: TRBD1 (5 bases). The V gene lost 0 bases and the J gene lost 6 bases, with 14 bases spanning the gap. CDR1 is LGHNA and CDR2 is YNFKEQ in the germline V gene. CDR3 size: 15 residues. The CDR3 DNA follows: TGTGCCAGCAGCCAAGATCTGGGGCAGGGCGATGGCTACACCTTC. Its translation is CASSQDLGQGDGYTF.

The chain is built from TRBV27 and TRBJ1-1; 8 nucleotides match TRBD1. With 8 bases clipped from V and 5 bases from J, the junction kept 7 bases outside the gene matches. The germline V gene encodes CDR1 MNHEY and CDR2 SMNVEV (reference sequence). The CDR3 contains 13 residues. The CDR3 region has the DNA TGTGCCAGCCGAGGACAGGGTGGGACTGAAGCTTTCTTT. It encodes CASRGQGGTEAFF.

The table lists this clone with a few counts. The chain uses TRBV6-1 and TRBJ1-4; D might be TRBD1 (5 bases). Between the trimmed V and J ends, which lost 2 bases and 8 bases, there was a span of 12 bases. Germline V gene lookup returns CDR1 MNHNS and CDR2 SASEGT. This CDR3 is built from 14 residues. Here the CDR3 reads CASSELGGSEKLFF. In nucleotides, the CDR3 is TGTGCCAGCAGTGAATTGGGGGGTAGCGAAAAACTGTTTTTT.

V is TRBV5-6 and J is TRBJ2-2; 15 bases fit TRBD2. With 4 bases clipped from V and 6 bases from J, the junction kept 7 bases outside the gene matches. The CDR3 loop spans 17 amino acids. Germline CDR1 is SGHDT and CDR2 is YYEEEE. CDR3 in amino acids: CASSLGLAGGTPGELFF. The CDR3 coding sequence is TGTGCCAGCAGCCTAGGACTAGCGGGAGGGACTCCCGGGGAGCTGTTTTTT.

The V and J genes are TRBV6-5 and TRBJ2-2, with 11 bases fitting TRBD2. Germline V lookup: CDR1 MNHEY, CDR2 SVGAGI. The CDR3 has 16 residues. V trimming: 2 bases; J trimming: 5 bases; junction bases outside the gene matches: 4. The chain's CDR3 is CASSYTGLAATGELFF. Here the CDR3 DNA reads TGTGCCAGCAGTTACACGGGACTAGCGGCTACCGGGGAGCTGTTTTTT.

This sequence joins TRBV2 and TRBJ1-2; possible D gene TRBD1, 5 bases. The CDR3 has 14 residues. Germline V gene data show CDR1 as SNHLY and CDR2 as FYNNEI. The V end lost 6 bases, the J end lost 4 bases, and 15 bases lay between the germline ends. The CDR3 reads CASRVQGGIYGYTF. The CDR3 DNA sequence: TGTGCCAGCAGAGTCCAGGGCGGGATCTATGGCTACACCTTC.

The chain carries TRBV2 and TRBJ2-7; D may be TRBD1 (6 bases). V was shortened by 11 bases and J by 9 bases, with 20 bases between the two germline ends. Germline V gene data show CDR1 as SNHLY and CDR2 as FYNNEI. This CDR3 region has 12 residues. The CDR3 region is CAGGADSRRQYF. DNA for the CDR3: TGTGCCGGGGGAGCGGACAGCCGTCGGCAGTACTTC.

With respect to this clone: The sample contains more than one DNA sequence encoding this CDR3. CDR3 protein: CASSYSRGNQPQHF. The CDR3, as DNA: TGTGCCAGCAGTTACTCCAGGGGCAATCAGCCCCAGCATTTT. The rearrangement links TRBV6-2 or TRBV6-3 to TRBJ1-5, with D tentatively TRBD1 (5 bases). CDR1 is MNHEY and CDR2 is SVGEGT in the germline V gene. V dropped 0 bases and J dropped 2 bases, with 5 bases sitting between them. CDR3 length: 14 amino acids.

The chain couples TRBV5-5 to TRBJ1-2; TRBD1 agrees at 11 bases. The CDR3 length is 15 residues. The V gene end was trimmed by 4 bases and the J gene end by 5 bases; junction bases not matched to a gene: 7. The germline gives CDR1 SGHKS, CDR2 YYEKEE (reference sequence). The CDR3 coding sequence is TGTGCCAGCAGCGAGGGACAGGGGGTCCTATATGGCTACACCTTC. It translates to CASSEGQGVLYGYTF.

The chain carries TRBV4-2 and TRBJ1-6, with 7 positions matching TRBD1. CDR3 length: 19 residues. The germline CDR1 and CDR2 sequences are LGHNA and YNFKEQ. After removal of 1 base from V and 0 bases from J, the junction contained 9 bases not matched to a gene. The CDR3 loop reads CASSQGLEGASSYNSPLHF. The CDR3, as DNA: TGTGCCAGCAGCCAAGGATTGGAGGGGGCGAGCTCCTATAATTCACCCCTCCACTTT.

This clone was detected once. V usage is TRBV27 and J usage is TRBJ2-7, with 11 bases that match TRBD1. The CDR3 loop spans 15 amino acids. Germline loops: CDR1 MNHEY, CDR2 SMNVEV (reference sequence). Unmatched junction bases numbered 10, after V lost 5 bases and J lost 7 bases. The CDR3 region has the DNA TGTGCCAGCAGTCTCGGACAGGGGGCGCTTTTTGAGCAGTACTTC. Translated, it gives CASSLGQGALFEQYF.

The chain joins TRBV12-3 or TRBV12-4 to TRBJ1-1; D is uncertain. The CDR3 runs 13 residues. Deletions cut 5 bases from V and 6 bases from J, with 13 bases between. This chain's CDR3 is CASSHNLGAEAFF. In DNA, the CDR3 is TGTGCCAGCAGTCATAACCTGGGCGCTGAAGCTTTCTTT.

The rearrangement links TRBV7-9 to TRBJ2-5, with D unclear. Germline V CDR1 and CDR2: SEHNR, FQNEAQ (reference sequence). The CDR3 has 13 residues. V lost 1 base, J lost 5 bases, and 8 bases lay in between. The CDR3 DNA reads as TGTGCCAGCAGCTTAGAGCATTGGGAGACCCAGTACTTC. This translates into CASSLEHWETQYF.

The chain carries TRBV9 and TRBJ1-6; weak D call: TRBD1 (5 bases). The V end lost 0 bases, the J end lost 9 bases, and 13 bases lay between the germline ends. This CDR3 is 15 amino acids long. The germline V gene encodes CDR1 SGDLS and CDR2 YYNGEE. The CDR3, as DNA: TGTGCCAGCAGCGTAGAAGGCAGGGCCGTTTCACCCCTCCACTTT. Amino acid sequence: CASSVEGRAVSPLHF.

V gene TRBV10-3 combines with J gene TRBJ1-3, with 8 bases lining up with TRBD1. CDR1 is ENHRY, CDR2 SYGVKD, per germline. With V trimmed by 6 bases and J by 2 bases, 9 bases remained unmatched. CDR3 size: 16 residues. The CDR3: CAISPDRGVPGNTIYF. Written as DNA, the CDR3 is TGTGCCATCAGCCCTGACAGGGGAGTCCCTGGAAACACCATATATTTT.

The chain has TRBV12-3 or TRBV12-4 and TRBJ1-1; D gene ambiguous. V was cut by 8 bases and J by 7 bases, with 17 bases left in between. This CDR3 is built from 13 residues. The CDR3, as DNA: TGTGCCAGCCTAATGAATATTGGGCTTGAAGCTTTCTTT. This codes for CASLMNIGLEAFF.

The rearrangement links TRBV6-2 or TRBV6-3 to TRBJ2-7, with TRBD1 matching 7 bases. The germline V gene has CDR1 MNHEY and CDR2 SVGEGT. The CDR3 spans 17 residues. J lost 0 bases, V lost 2 bases, and 10 bases had no gene match. CDR3 residues: CASSYRPGRGSSYEQYF. CDR3 bases: TGTGCCAGCAGTTACCGGCCGGGCAGGGGGTCCTCCTACGAGCAGTACTTC.